Below, 11 T cell receptor beta chains from the same sample are listed, as sequenced in a study of OX40 agonist ivuxolimab in advanced cancers. The data were produced by immunoSEQ multiplex PCR, yet TCRdb's version contains in-frame clones alone and is incomplete. There are approximately 68,000 clones in the sample; around 90% occur only once, and about 9.1% lies in the top ten. This specimen consisted of CD4+ or CD8+ T cells sorted from blood, obtained in a trial of the OX40 agonist ivuxolimab. The receptor set was obtained from an adult with an advanced solid tumor such as melanoma, head and neck, liver or kidney cancer.

The rearrangement joins TRBV5-8 to TRBJ2-7; TRBD2 is a possible D gene (5 bases). Germline loops: CDR1 SGHTS, CDR2 YDEGEE. This CDR3 spans 12 amino acids. Trimming removed 4 bases from V and 3 bases from J, with 8 bases in between. CDR3 DNA: TGTGCCAGCAGCCCTCGGGGCTACGAGCAGTACTTC. This encodes CASSPRGYEQYF.

This clone was counted once. V is TRBV27 and J is TRBJ2-5; TRBD2 aligns across 13 bases. Trimming at V came to 5 bases and at J to 1 base, leaving 7 bases not matched to a gene. Germline loops: CDR1 MNHEY, CDR2 SMNVEV (reference sequence). The CDR3 runs to 17 residues. The CDR3 bases are TGTGCCAGCAGTCTATACGGACTAGCGGGGGTCCAAGAGACCCAGTACTTC. Protein: CASSLYGLAGVQETQYF.

This clone was found a few times. V is TRBV7-2 and J is TRBJ1-3; D unresolved. V lost 2 bases and J 1 base, leaving 12 bases between the germline ends. CDR3 length: 16 residues. Looked up from germline, CDR1 is SGHTA and CDR2 is FQGNSA. CDR3 region: CASSLMAAISGNTIYF. As DNA, the CDR3 is TGTGCCAGCAGCTTAATGGCAGCGATTTCTGGAAACACCATATATTTT.

For this clone: The sample holds other DNA sequences that translate to the same CDR3. DNA of the CDR3: TGTGCCAGCAGCTGGGGCCAGAACACTGAAGCTTTCTTT. Translating gives CASSWGQNTEAFF. The chain employs TRBV27 and TRBJ1-1; possible D gene TRBD1, 5 bases. The CDR3 covers 13 residues. From germline, CDR1 is MNHEY and CDR2 SMNVEV (reference sequence). The V gene lost 6 bases and the J gene lost 1 base, with 9 bases spanning the gap.

This sequence joins TRBV4-1 and TRBJ1-2; TRBD1 is a possible D gene (6 bases). V gave up 4 bases and J gave up 5 bases, with 14 bases separating them. The germline CDR1 and CDR2 sequences are MGHRA and YSYEKL. This CDR3 region has 14 residues. CDR3 sequence (DNA): TGCGCCAGCAGCCCCCGGGGGGGGCGGTATGGCTACACCTTC. It codes for CASSPRGGRYGYTF.

The chain employs TRBV5-1 and TRBJ2-7; 10 positions agree with TRBD2. Looked up from germline, CDR1 is SGHRS and CDR2 is YFSETQ. The trim removed 2 bases at V and 5 bases at J, leaving 4 bases unmatched. There are 14 residues in the CDR3. CDR3 residues: CASSLAGGLDEQYF. The CDR3 DNA follows: TGCGCCAGCAGCTTAGCGGGGGGGCTCGACGAGCAGTACTTC.

V and J are TRBV9 and TRBJ2-1, with a tentative D call TRBD1 (5 bases). The CDR3 sequence is 13 residues long. CDR1 and CDR2 (germline): SGDLS, YYNGEE. The germline V and J ends were trimmed by 0 bases and 9 bases, with 10 bases remaining between them. The CDR3 DNA reads as TGTGCCAGCAGCGTAGGACAGCCGGGTGAGCAGTTCTTC. This codes for CASSVGQPGEQFF.

This clone was seen just once. The chain employs TRBV27 and TRBJ2-1; TRBD1 aligns across 9 bases. There are 18 residues in the CDR3. Looked up from germline, CDR1 is MNHEY and CDR2 is SMNVEV (reference sequence). The V gene end was trimmed by 3 bases and the J gene end by 6 bases; junction bases not matched to a gene: 15. CDR3 bases: TGTGCCAGCAGTTTCGTTTGGGCCGGGGACAGGGCAGTCAATGAGCAGTTCTTC. Its protein product is CASSFVWAGDRAVNEQFF.

V usage is TRBV7-6 and J usage is TRBJ1-1; a possible D gene is TRBD1 (5 bases). V dropped 5 bases and J dropped 6 bases, with 16 bases sitting between them. This CDR3 is 14 amino acids long. Per germline, CDR1 SGHVS and CDR2 FNYEAQ. CDR3 coding DNA: TGTGCCAGCAGCGCAACAGGATCGGGTGCTGAAGCTTTCTTT. It encodes CASSATGSGAEAFF.

The gene calls are TRBV2 and TRBJ1-2, with TRBD1 as a possible D gene (5 bases). CDR3 length: 19 residues. Germline-derived CDR1 and CDR2 are SNHLY and FYNNEI. Deletions cut 3 bases from V and 5 bases from J, with 28 bases between. The CDR3: CASSDLPEGLRLSQYGYTF. The CDR3 DNA reads as TGTGCCAGCAGTGATCTGCCTGAGGGGTTGCGTCTTTCTCAATATGGCTACACCTTC.

The chain couples TRBV25-1 to TRBJ1-2, with TRBD1 identical over 12 bases. This CDR3 is 14 amino acids long. Germline V gene data show CDR1 as MGHDK and CDR2 as SYGVNS. After removal of 1 base from V and 8 bases from J, the junction contained 2 bases not matched to a gene. CDR3 in amino acids: CASSELGTGGGYTF. Here the CDR3 DNA reads TGTGCCAGCAGTGAATTGGGGACAGGGGGCGGCTACACCTTC.